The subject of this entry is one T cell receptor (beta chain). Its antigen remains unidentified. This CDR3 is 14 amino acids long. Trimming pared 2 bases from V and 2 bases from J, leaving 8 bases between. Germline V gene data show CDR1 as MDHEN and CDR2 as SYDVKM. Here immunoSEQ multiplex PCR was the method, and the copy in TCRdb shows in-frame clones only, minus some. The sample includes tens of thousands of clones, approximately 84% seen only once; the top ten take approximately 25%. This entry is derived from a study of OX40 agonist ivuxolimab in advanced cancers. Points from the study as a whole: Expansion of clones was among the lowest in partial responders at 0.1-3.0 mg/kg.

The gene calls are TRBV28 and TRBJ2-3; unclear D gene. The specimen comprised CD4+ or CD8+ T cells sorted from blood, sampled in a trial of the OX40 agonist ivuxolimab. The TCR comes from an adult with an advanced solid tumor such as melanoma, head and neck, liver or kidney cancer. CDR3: CASSLDRATDTQYF. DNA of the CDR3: TGTGCCAGCAGTTTAGATAGGGCCACAGATACGCAGTATTTT.